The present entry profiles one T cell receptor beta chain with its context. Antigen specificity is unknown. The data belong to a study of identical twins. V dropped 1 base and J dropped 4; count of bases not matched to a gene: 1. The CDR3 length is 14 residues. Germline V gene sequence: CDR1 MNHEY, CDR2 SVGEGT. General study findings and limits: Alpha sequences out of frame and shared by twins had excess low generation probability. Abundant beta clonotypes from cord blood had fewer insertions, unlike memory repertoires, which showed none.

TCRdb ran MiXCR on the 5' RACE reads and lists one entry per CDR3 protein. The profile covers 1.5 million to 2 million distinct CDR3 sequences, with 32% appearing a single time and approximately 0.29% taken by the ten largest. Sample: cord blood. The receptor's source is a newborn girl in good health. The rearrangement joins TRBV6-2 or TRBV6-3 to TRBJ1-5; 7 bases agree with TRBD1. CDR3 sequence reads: CASSYWTGNQPQHF. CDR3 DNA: TGTGCCAGCAGTTACTGGACAGGTAATCAGCCCCAGCATTTT.